This T cell receptor beta chain stems from a study of blood T cell repertoires in COVID-19. Overall study: Both acute and convalescent COVID-19 samples were obtained from the United States, Italy and Spain.

The repertoire was sequenced with immunoSEQ multiplex PCR; TCRdb's copy has only in-frame clones and lacks some. The sample has 75,000 or so clones, approximately 86% seen once. The clonotype originates from a man aged 50 to 60 with acute or convalescent COVID-19. The sample was peripheral blood.

The CDR3 is CASSLGRPTSPYEQYF. For the CDR3, the DNA is TGTGCCAGCTCCTTAGGGAGGCCGACCTCCCCATACGAGCAGTACTTC. This chain connects TRBV18 to TRBJ2-7; tentatively, D is TRBD2 (6 bases). CDR1 and CDR2 from the germline V gene are KGHSH and LQKENI. This CDR3 contains 16 residues. V was pared by 6 bases and J by 4 bases, with 22 bases between.